The TCR beta chain under discussion was sequenced for a study of post-analysis software for immune sequencing data. Study-level findings and limits: People with multiple sclerosis had a significantly lower normalized Chao1 diversity than controls did. Compared with controls, patients had more of five TRBV segments, including TRBV5-6, TRBV5-1 and TRBV20-1.

A word on this clonotype: Antigen: not known.

Presence of unique molecular identifiers characterized the TCR beta cDNA libraries. TCRdb fed the PCR reads into MiXCR, producing one record per CDR3 protein. The sample lists roughly 870,000 distinct CDR3 sequences, around 50% occurring once. V shed 6 bases, J shed 7 bases, and the junction held 12 bases outside the gene matches. The CDR3 sequence is 15 residues long. Per germline, CDR1 MNHEY and CDR2 SMNVEV (reference sequence). V is TRBV27 and J is TRBJ2-1; 7 nucleotides match TRBD2. This receptor was taken from a girl aged 5-17 years with multiple sclerosis. Sequencing input: blood. The CDR3 DNA sequence: TGTGCCAGCAGACTCCTGGGACTAAGGCAAAATGAGCAGTTCTTC. Its protein is CASRLLGLRQNEQFF.